Included here is one T cell receptor (beta chain) sequence, with context. This sample is drawn from a study of blood T cell repertoires in COVID-19. Sequencing was performed with immunoSEQ multiplex PCR; in TCRdb, only in-frame clones are kept and a portion is missing. Among around 230,000 clones listed, approximately 86% were seen once. CDR3 length: 14 amino acids. Trimming pared 1 base from V and 0 bases from J, leaving 6 bases between. Germline lookup yields CDR1 SGHVS and CDR2 FNYEAQ. This sequence joins TRBV7-6 and TRBJ1-1, with D uncertain. The receptor was derived from a man aged 18 to 35 with acute COVID-19. Sequencing was carried out using PBMCs or T cells enriched from blood (not recorded which). CDR3 residues: CASSLDVMNTEAFF. The CDR3 nucleotides read TGTGCCAGCAGCTTAGATGTCATGAACACTGAAGCTTTCTTT. Based on the CDR3 plus reference TRBV7-6 and TRBJ1-1, the full variable domain is GAGVSQSPRYKVTKRGQDVALRCDPISGHVSLYWYRQALGQGPEFLTYFNYEAQQDKSGLPNDRFSAERPEGSISTLTIQRTEQRDSAMYRCASSLDVMNTEAFFGQGTRLTVV.